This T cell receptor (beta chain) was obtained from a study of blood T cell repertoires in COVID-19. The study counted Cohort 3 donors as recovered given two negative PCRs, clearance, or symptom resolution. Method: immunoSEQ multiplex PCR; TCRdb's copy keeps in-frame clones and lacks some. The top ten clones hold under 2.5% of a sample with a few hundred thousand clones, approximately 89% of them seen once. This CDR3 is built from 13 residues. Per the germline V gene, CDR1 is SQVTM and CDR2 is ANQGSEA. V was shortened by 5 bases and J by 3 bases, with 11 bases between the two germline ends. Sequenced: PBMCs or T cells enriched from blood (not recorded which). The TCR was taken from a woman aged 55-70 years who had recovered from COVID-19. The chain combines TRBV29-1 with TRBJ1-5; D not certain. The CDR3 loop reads CSVSENYNQPQHF. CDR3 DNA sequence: TGCAGCGTTAGTGAGAATTACAATCAGCCCCAGCATTTT.